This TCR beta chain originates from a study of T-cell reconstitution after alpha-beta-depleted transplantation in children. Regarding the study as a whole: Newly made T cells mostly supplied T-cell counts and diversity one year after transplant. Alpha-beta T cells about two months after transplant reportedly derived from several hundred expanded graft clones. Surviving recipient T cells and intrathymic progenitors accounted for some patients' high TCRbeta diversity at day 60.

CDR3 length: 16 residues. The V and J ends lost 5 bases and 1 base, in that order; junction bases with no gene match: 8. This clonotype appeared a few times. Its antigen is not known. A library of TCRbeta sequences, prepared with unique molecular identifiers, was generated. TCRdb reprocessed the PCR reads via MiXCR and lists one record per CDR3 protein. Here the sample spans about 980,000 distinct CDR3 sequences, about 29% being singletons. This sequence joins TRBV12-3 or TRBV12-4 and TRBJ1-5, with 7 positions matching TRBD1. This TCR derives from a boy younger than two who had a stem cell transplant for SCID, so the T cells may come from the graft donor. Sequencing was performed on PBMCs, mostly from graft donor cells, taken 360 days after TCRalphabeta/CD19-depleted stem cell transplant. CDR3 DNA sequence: TGTGCCAGCAGTCCAAACAGGGGCATGAGCAATCAGCCCCAGCATTTT. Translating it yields CASSPNRGMSNQPQHF.